Shown below are 18 T cell receptor beta chains from a single sample sequenced in a study of shared clonotypes between healthy human individuals (TCRdb year 2020). Libraries were made using the immunoSEQ multiplex PCR assay. TCRdb re-hosts the immuneACCESS table, in-frame sequences only. Its copies lack some clones; in the studies checked, an unresolved V gene accounts for under half of them, and the cause for the rest is not known. The sample has 850,000 to 1,200,000 clones on record, approximately 76% of them singletons. 1.4% to 1.5% of the sample belongs to the ten largest clones. Sequencing used memory CD4+ T cells sorted from blood. This specimen's cell subset or site label, interpreted: CD45RA-negative fraction. The receptors originated from a man between 18 and 35 years old in good health.

The J gene is TRBJ2-3, the V gene TRBV5-1, with 15 nucleotides matching TRBD2. The germline gives CDR1 SGHRS, CDR2 YFSETQ. Trimming removed 4 bases from V and 3 bases from J; junction bases left unmatched: 6. This CDR3 is 17 amino acids long. CDR3 sequence (DNA): TGCGCCAGCAGCCCCCGGACTAGCGGGAGGGCTACAGATACGCAGTATTTT. Amino acid sequence: CASSPRTSGRATDTQYF.

This chain joins TRBV28 and TRBJ1-4; D is perhaps TRBD1 (5 bases). V gave up 5 bases and J gave up 7 bases, with 17 bases separating them. Germline loops: CDR1 MDHEN, CDR2 SYDVKM. The CDR3 is 15 residues long. The CDR3 loop reads CASSLPTGPGEKLFF. In DNA, the CDR3 is TGTGCCAGCAGTCTCCCAACGGGGCCGGGTGAAAAACTGTTTTTT.

As for this clone: The sample holds other DNA sequences that translate to the same CDR3. The chain recombines TRBV2 with TRBJ2-7; D remains unclear. The CDR3 extends over 11 amino acids. Deletions cut 6 bases from V and 0 bases from J, with 3 bases between. CDR1 SNHLY and CDR2 FYNNEI come from the germline V gene. This CDR3 is CASRLSYEQYF. The CDR3 DNA sequence: TGTGCCAGCAGGCTCTCCTACGAGCAGTACTTC.

In regard to this clone: A much larger clone differs from this one at a single base, so this may be a read error. This chain links TRBV6-5 with TRBJ1-1, with D hard to call. CDR1 and CDR2 from the germline V gene are MNHEY and SVGAGI. V was cut by 8 bases and J by 1 base, with 5 bases left in between. This CDR3 comprises 11 residues. CDR3 region: CASGENTEAFF. The CDR3 DNA is TGTGCCAGCGGGGAGAACACTGAAGCTTTCTTT.

This chain links TRBV2 with TRBJ2-2, with no clear D. Germline CDR1 SNHLY, CDR2 FYNNEI. The CDR3 runs to 11 residues. V gave up 6 bases and J gave up 5 bases, with 4 bases separating them. The CDR3 sequence: CASRPTGELFF. The CDR3 nucleotides read TGTGCCAGCAGACCGACCGGGGAGCTGTTTTTT.

The chain employs TRBV7-9 and TRBJ2-3; no clear D gene. The CDR3 is 14 amino acids. Germline V gene sequence: CDR1 SEHNR, CDR2 FQNEAQ (reference sequence). Trimming took 2 bases from V and 5 from J, leaving 11 bases between them. The CDR3 here is CASSLTGDLDTQYF. The CDR3 bases are TGTGCCAGCAGCTTAACTGGAGATCTAGATACGCAGTATTTT.

The chain employs TRBV5-1 and TRBJ1-1; possible D gene TRBD1, 6 bases. Germline CDR1 reads SGHRS; CDR2 reads YFSETQ. V shed 4 bases and J shed 1 base, with 17 bases lying between them. The CDR3 has 16 residues. The CDR3 spells CASSPGGASGNTEAFF. The DNA for the CDR3 is TGCGCCAGCAGCCCGGGGGGCGCGAGCGGGAACACTGAAGCTTTCTTT.

This clone has only a few counts. The chain links TRBV10-3 to TRBJ1-1; D uncertain. The CDR3 covers 12 residues. V was pared by 6 bases and J by 1 base, with 6 bases between. Germline CDR1 is ENHRY and CDR2 is SYGVKD. The CDR3 here is CAISQENTEAFF. The CDR3 bases are TGTGCCATCAGCCAGGAGAACACTGAAGCTTTCTTT.

This clone was counted a single time. The genes are TRBV10-3 and TRBJ2-5; 7 nucleotides align to TRBD2. This CDR3 is built from 13 residues. Unmatched junction bases numbered 4, after V lost 6 bases and J lost 3 bases. Germline loops: CDR1 ENHRY, CDR2 SYGVKD. The CDR3 sequence is CAIRTSLEETQYF. CDR3 sequence (DNA): TGTGCCATCAGGACTAGCTTGGAAGAGACCCAGTACTTC.

This clone showed up just a few times. The chain joins TRBV30 to TRBJ1-3; possible D gene TRBD1, 6 bases. Germline V gene sequence: CDR1 GTSNPN, CDR2 SVGIG (reference sequence). V lost 5 bases and J lost 2, with 10 bases in between. The CDR3 runs 13 residues. CDR3 sequence (DNA): TGTGCCTGGGGCAAGGGGGCTGGAAACACCATATATTTT. This codes for CAWGKGAGNTIYF.

The chain joins TRBV14 to TRBJ1-2; D is perhaps TRBD1 (5 bases). The CDR3 is 17 residues long. Germline-derived CDR1 and CDR2 are SGHDN and FVKESK. V lost 1 base and J lost 8, with 23 bases in between. CDR3 amino acids: CASSQGRGRVFSRGYTF. CDR3 coding DNA: TGTGCCAGCAGCCAAGGACGGGGCAGGGTCTTCTCTAGGGGCTACACCTTC.

The sample holds one count of this clone. The gene calls are TRBV7-2 and TRBJ2-2, with D perhaps being TRBD1 or TRBD2 (6 bases each). Germline V CDR1 and CDR2: SGHTA, FQGNSA. The CDR3 is 18 residues long. Trimming removed 5 bases from V and 5 bases from J, with 24 bases in between. This CDR3 is CASSDQTRGGFVTGELFF. The CDR3, as DNA: TGTGCCAGCAGCGATCAGACTAGAGGGGGATTTGTAACCGGGGAGCTGTTTTTT.

This clone showed up just once. The chain uses TRBV5-4 and TRBJ2-2, with TRBD1 identical over 7 bases. V was clipped by 2 bases and J by 0 bases; unmatched bases: 4. The CDR3 loop spans 16 amino acids. Germline loops: CDR1 SGHNT, CDR2 YYREEE (reference sequence). Here the CDR3 reads CASSLTTGANTGELFF. For the CDR3, the DNA is TGTGCCAGCAGCTTAACCACAGGGGCGAACACCGGGGAGCTGTTTTTT.

The rearrangement links TRBV19 to TRBJ1-3; TRBD1 matches 11 bases. V was pared by 9 bases and J by 0 bases, with 7 bases of the junction left unmatched. The germline gives CDR1 LNHDA, CDR2 SQIVND (reference sequence). The CDR3 spans 16 residues. Here the CDR3 DNA reads TGTGCCAGCTGGGGACAGGGGGGAGCCTCTGGAAACACCATATATTTT. It translates to CASWGQGGASGNTIYF. The whole variable domain, remainder taken from reference TRBV19 and TRBJ1-3, is DGGITQSPKYLFRKEGQNVTLSCEQNLNHDAMYWYRQDPGQGLRLIYYSQIVNDFQKGDIAEGYSVSREKKESFPLTVTSAQKNPTAFYLCASWGQGGASGNTIYFGEGSWLTVV.

For the CDR3, the DNA is TGCAGCGCCTCCTCGACAGTCTCCTACGAGCAGTACTTC. Translating gives CSASSTVSYEQYF. This chain uses TRBV29-1 with TRBJ2-7; D possibly corresponds to TRBD1 (5 bases). Trimming cost V 7 bases and J 0 bases, with 13 bases left between them. This CDR3 comprises 13 residues. Germline-derived CDR1 and CDR2 are SQVTM and ANQGSEA.

V is TRBV30 and J is TRBJ1-6, with D unclear. The germline V and J ends were trimmed by 2 bases and 8 bases, with 10 bases remaining between them. The CDR3 is 13 amino acids. Germline-derived CDR1 and CDR2 are GTSNPN and SVGIG (reference sequence). CDR3 sequence reads: CAWSSGGDSPLHF. The CDR3 coding sequence is TGTGCCTGGAGTTCAGGCGGGGATTCACCCCTCCACTTT.

The rearrangement links TRBV7-9 to TRBJ2-1; 7 bases match TRBD2. V lost 3 bases and J lost 5; bases outside the gene matches: 4. This CDR3 comprises 14 residues. The germline V gene has CDR1 SEHNR and CDR2 FQNEAQ (reference sequence). The CDR3 reads CASSFALADNEQFF. CDR3 bases: TGTGCCAGCAGCTTCGCGCTAGCGGACAATGAGCAGTTCTTC.

V and J are TRBV27 and TRBJ2-7; D tentatively fits TRBD1 or TRBD2 (6 bases each). Germline V CDR1 and CDR2: MNHEY, SMNVEV (reference sequence). Trimming took 10 bases from V and 3 from J, leaving 22 bases between them. The CDR3 is 15 residues long. CDR3 coding DNA: TGTGCCAACCTTTGGACCGCGGGACAAAGCTACGAGCAGTACTTC. This encodes CANLWTAGQSYEQYF.